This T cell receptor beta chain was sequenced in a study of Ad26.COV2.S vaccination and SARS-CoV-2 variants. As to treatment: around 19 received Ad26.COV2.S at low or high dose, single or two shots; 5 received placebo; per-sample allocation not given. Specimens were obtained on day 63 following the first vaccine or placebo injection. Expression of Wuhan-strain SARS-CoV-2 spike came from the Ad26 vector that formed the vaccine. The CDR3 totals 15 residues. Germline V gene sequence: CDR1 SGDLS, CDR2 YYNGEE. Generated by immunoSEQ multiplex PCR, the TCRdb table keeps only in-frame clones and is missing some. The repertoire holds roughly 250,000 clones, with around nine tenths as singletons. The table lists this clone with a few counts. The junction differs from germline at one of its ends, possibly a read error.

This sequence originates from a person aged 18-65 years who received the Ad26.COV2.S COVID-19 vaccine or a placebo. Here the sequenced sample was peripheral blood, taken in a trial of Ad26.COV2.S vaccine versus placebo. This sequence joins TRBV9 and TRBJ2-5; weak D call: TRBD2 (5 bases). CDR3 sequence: CASSVESGGQGTQYF. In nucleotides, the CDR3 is TGTGCCAGCAGCGTAGAATCAGGCGGGCAAGGGACCCAGTACTTC.